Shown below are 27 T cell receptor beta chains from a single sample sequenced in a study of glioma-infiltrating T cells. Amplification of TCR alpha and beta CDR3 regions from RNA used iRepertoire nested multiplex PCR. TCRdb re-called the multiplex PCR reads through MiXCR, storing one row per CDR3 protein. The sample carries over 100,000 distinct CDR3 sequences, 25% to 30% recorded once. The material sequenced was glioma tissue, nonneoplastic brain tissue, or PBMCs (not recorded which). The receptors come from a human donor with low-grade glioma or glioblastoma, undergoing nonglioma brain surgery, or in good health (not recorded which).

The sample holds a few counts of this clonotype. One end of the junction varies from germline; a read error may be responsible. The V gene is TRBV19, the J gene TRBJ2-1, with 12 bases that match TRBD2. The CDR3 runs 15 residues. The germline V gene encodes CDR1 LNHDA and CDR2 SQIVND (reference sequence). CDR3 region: CASSPGLAGHNEQLF. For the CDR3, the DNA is TGTGCCAGTAGTCCTGGACTAGCGGGACACAATGAGCAGCTCTTC.

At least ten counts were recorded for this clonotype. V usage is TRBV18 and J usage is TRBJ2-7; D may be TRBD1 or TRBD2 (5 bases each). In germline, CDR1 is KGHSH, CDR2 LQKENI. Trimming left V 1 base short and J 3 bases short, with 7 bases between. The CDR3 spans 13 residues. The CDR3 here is CASSPRGFYEQYF. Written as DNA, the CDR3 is TGTGCCAGCTCACCACGGGGGTTCTACGAGCAGTACTTC.

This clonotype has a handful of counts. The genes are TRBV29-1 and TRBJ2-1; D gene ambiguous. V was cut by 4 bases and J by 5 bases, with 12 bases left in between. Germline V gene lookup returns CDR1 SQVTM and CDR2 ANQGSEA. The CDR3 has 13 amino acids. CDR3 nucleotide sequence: TGCAGCGTTGGTCGTTTCAGTAACAATGAGCAGTTCTTC. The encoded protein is CSVGRFSNNEQFF.

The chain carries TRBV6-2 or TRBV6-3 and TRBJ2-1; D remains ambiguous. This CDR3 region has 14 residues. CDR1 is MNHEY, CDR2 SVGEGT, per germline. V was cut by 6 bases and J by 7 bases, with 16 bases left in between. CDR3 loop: CASSVGKIGNEQFF. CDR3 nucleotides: TGTGCCAGCAGCGTAGGGAAAATCGGAAATGAGCAGTTCTTC.

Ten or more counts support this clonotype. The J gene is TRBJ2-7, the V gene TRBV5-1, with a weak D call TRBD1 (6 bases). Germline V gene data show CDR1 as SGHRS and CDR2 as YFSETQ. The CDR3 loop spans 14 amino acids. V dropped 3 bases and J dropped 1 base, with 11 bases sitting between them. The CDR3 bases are TGCGCCAGCAGCTCTCAAGGACAGTCCTACGAGCAGTACTTC. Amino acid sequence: CASSSQGQSYEQYF.

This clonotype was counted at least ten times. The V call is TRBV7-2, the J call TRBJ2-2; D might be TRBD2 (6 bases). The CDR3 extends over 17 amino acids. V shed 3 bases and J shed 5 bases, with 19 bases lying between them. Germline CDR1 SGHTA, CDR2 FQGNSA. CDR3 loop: CASSFPRGAGRTGELFF. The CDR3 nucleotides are TGTGCCAGCAGCTTTCCGCGTGGGGCGGGGAGGACCGGGGAGCTGTTTTTT.

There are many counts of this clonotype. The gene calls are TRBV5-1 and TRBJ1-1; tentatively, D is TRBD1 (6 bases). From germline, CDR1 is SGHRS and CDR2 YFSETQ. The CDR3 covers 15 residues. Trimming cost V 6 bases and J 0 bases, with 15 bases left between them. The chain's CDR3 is CASTLGGMVNTEAFF. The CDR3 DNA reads TGCGCCAGCACCTTAGGGGGGATGGTGAACACTGAAGCTTTCTTT. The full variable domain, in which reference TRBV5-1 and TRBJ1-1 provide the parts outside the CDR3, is KAGVTQTPRYLIKTRGQQVTLSCSPISGHRSVSWYQQTPGQGLQFLFEYFSETQRNKGNFPGRFSGRQFSNSRSEMNVSTLELGDSALYLCASTLGGMVNTEAFFGQGTRLTVV.

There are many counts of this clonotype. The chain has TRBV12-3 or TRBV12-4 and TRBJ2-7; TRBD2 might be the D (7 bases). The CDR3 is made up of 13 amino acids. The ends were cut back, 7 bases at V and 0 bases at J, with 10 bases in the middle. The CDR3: CASTRGGSYEQYF. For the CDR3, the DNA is TGTGCCAGCACAAGGGGGGGCTCCTACGAGCAGTACTTC.

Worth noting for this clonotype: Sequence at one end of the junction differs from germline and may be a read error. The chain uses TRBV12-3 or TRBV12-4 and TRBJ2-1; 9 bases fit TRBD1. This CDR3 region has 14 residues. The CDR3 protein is CASSLGVRQGGRLF. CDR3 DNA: TGTGCCAGCAGTTTAGGAGTCCGACAGGGGGGAAGGCTCTTC.

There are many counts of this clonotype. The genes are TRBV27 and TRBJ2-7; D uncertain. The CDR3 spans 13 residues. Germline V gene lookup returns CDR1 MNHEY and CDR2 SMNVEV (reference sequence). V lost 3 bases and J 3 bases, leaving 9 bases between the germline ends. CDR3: CASSFGRSYEQYF. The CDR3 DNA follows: TGTGCCAGCAGTTTCGGGCGGAGCTACGAGCAGTACTTC.

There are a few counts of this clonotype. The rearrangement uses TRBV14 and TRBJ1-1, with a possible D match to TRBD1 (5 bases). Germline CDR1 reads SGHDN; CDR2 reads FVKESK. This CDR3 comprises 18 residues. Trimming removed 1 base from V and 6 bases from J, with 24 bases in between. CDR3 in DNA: TGTGCCAGCAGCCAAGGGATAGGCGGGCCAGGGAGGACCCCTGAAGCTTTCTTT. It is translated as CASSQGIGGPGRTPEAFF.

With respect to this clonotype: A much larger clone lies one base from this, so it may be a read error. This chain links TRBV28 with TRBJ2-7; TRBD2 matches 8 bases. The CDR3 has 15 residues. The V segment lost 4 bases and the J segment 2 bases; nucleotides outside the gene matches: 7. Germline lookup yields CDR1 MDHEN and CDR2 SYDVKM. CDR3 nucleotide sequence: TGTGCCAGCAGTTCTAAGCGGGAGCTGCCCTACGAGCAGTACTTC. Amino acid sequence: CASSSKRELPYEQYF.

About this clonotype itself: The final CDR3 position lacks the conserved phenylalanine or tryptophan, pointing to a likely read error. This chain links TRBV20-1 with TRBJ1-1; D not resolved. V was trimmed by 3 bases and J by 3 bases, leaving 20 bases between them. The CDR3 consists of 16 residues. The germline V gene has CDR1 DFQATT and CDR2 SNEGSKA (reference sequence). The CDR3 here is CSARSTIGKDDTEAFS. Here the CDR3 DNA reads TGCAGTGCTAGGTCGACAATTGGGAAAGACGACACTGAAGCTTTCTCT.

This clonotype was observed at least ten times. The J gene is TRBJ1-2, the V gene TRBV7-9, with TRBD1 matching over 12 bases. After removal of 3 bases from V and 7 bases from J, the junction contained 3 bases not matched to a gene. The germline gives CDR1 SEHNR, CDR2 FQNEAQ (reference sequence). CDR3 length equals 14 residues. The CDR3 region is CASSLGTGGGGYTF. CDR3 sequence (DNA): TGTGCCAGCAGCTTGGGGACAGGGGGCGGTGGCTACACCTTC.

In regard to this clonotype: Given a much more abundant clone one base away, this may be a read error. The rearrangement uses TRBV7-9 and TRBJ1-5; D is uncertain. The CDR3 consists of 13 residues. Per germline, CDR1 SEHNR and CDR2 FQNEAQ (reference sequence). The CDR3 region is CSSSPHGNQPQHF. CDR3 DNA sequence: TGTTCCAGCAGCCCCCACGGCAATCAGCCCCAGCATTTT.

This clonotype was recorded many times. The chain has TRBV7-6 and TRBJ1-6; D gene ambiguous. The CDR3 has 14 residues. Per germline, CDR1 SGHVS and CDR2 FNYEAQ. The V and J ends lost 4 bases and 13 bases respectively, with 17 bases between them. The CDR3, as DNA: TGTGCCAGCAGCTCGTATAGAGGACCCGGGCCCCTCCACTTT. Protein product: CASSSYRGPGPLHF.

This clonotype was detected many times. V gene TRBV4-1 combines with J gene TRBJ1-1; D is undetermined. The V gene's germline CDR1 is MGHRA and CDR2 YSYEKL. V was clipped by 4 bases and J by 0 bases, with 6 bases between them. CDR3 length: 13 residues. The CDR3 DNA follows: TGCGCCAGCAGCCCTGAGGTGAACACTGAAGCTTTCTTT. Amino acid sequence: CASSPEVNTEAFF.

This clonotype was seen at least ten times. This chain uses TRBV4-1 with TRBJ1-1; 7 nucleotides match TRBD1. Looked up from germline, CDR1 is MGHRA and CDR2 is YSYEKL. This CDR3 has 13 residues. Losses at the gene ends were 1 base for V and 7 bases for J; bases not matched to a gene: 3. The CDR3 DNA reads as TGCGCCAGCAGCCAAGTCCGGGACAGTGAAGCTTTCTTT. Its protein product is CASSQVRDSEAFF.

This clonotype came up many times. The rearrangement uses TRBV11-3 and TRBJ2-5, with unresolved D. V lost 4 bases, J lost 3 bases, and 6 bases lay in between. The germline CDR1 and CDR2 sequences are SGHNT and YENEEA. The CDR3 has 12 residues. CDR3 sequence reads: CASSSYEETQYF. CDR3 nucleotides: TGTGCCAGCAGCTCGTACGAAGAGACCCAGTACTTC.

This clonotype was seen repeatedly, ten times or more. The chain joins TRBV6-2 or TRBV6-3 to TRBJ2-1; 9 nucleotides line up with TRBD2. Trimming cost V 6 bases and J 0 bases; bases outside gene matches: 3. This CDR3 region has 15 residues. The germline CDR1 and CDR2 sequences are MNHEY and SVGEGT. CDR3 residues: CASSFSGSSYNEQFF. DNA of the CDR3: TGTGCCAGCAGCTTTAGCGGGAGCTCCTACAATGAGCAGTTCTTC.

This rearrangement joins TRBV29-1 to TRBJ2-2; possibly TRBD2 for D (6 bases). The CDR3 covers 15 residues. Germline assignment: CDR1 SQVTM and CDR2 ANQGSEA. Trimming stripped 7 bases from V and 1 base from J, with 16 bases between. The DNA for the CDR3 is TGCAGCGCCGCGGGGCGGGTCCTGAACACCGGGGAGCTGTTTTTT. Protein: CSAAGRVLNTGELFF.

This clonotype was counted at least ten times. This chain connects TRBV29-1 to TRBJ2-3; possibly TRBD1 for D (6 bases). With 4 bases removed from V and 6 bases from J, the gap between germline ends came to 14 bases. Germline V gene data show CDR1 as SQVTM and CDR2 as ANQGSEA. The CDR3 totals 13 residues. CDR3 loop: CSVGRGDPDTQYF. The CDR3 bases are TGCAGCGTTGGCAGGGGAGATCCCGATACGCAGTATTTT.

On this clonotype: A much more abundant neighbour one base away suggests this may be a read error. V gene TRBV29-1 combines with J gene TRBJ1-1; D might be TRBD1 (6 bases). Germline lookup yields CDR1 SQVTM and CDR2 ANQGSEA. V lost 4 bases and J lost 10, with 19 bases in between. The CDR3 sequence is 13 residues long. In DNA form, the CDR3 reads TGCAGCGTTGGAGGGGGACAAGGGACACGAGCTTTCTTT. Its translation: CSVGGGQGTRAFF.

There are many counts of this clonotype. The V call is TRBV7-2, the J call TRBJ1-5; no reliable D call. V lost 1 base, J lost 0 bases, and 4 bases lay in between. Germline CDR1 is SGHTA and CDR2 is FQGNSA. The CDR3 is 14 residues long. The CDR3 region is CASSLVNSNQPQHF. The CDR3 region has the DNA TGTGCCAGCAGCTTAGTTAATAGCAATCAGCCCCAGCATTTT.

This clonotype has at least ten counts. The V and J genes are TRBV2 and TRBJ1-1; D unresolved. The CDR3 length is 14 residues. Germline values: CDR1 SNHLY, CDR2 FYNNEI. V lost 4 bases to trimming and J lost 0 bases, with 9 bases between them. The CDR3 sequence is CASSGTYMNTEAFF. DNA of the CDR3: TGTGCCAGCAGTGGGACCTACATGAACACTGAAGCTTTCTTT.

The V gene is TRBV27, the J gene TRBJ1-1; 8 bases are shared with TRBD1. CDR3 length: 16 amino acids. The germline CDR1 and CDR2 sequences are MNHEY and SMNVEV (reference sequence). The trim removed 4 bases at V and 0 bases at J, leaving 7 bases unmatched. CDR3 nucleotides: TGTGCCAGCAGTTCGGACAGGGAGGACCTGAACACTGAAGCTTTCTTT. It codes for CASSSDREDLNTEAFF.

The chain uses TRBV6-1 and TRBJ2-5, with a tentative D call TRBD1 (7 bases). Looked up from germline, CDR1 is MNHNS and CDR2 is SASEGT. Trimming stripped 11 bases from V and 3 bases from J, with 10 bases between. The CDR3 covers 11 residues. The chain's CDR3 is CAGGGEETQYF. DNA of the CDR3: TGTGCCGGAGGGGGCGAAGAGACCCAGTACTTC.